These 17 T cell receptor beta chains were all obtained from the same sample, sequenced in a study of technical replicates of blood from a few donors (TCRdb year 2017). The library was generated by the immunoSEQ multiplex PCR assay. What TCRdb holds here is the immuneACCESS table cut down to in-frame rearrangements. Part of the clones is not present; checked against another copy, under half of the missing clones reflect an unresolved V gene, and the others are unexplained. The sample table contains around 90,000 clones; only one count was recorded for 94% of them. Approximately 0.39% of the sample belongs to the ten largest clones. Sequencing was carried out using T cells isolated from PBMCs. Receptor source: a human donor in good health.

The rearrangement links TRBV23-1 to TRBJ1-3; D is ambiguous. Being an ORF, TRBV23-1 has a function that is uncertain. Deletions cut 4 bases from V and 4 bases from J, with 26 bases between. This CDR3 spans 19 amino acids. The CDR3 loop reads CASSPKECNGSLGGNTIYF. DNA for the CDR3: TGCGCCAGCAGTCCTAAAGAGTGTAACGGCTCCCTAGGAGGAAACACCATATATTTT.

The chain combines TRBV9 with TRBJ2-7, with TRBD1 matching over 11 bases. The CDR3 extends over 16 amino acids. V dropped 3 bases and J dropped 5; count of bases not matched to a gene: 10. CDR1 is SGDLS, CDR2 YYNGEE, per germline. This chain's CDR3 is CASSARTGGSLDEQYF. The DNA of the CDR3 is TGTGCCAGCAGCGCACGGACAGGGGGCTCACTGGACGAGCAGTACTTC.

The rearrangement uses TRBV30 and TRBJ1-2; D remains unclear. CDR3 size: 12 residues. CDR1 and CDR2 (germline): GTSNPN, SVGIG (reference sequence). Trimming removed 5 bases from V and 4 bases from J, with 11 bases in between. The CDR3 DNA reads as TGTGCCTGGTCCAAAGATAGCTATGGCTACACCTTC. Amino acid sequence: CAWSKDSYGYTF.

The CDR3 is CSARNSHEQYF. The CDR3 nucleotides are TGCAGTGCTAGAAACTCGCACGAGCAGTACTTC. The rearrangement links TRBV20-1 to TRBJ2-7; no clear D gene. Deletions cut 2 bases from V and 5 bases from J, with 7 bases between. The CDR3 has 11 amino acids. The germline V gene has CDR1 DFQATT and CDR2 SNEGSKA (reference sequence).

V and J are TRBV28 and TRBJ1-2, with D unclear. Trimming removed 5 bases from V and 2 bases from J, with 12 bases in between. Looked up from germline, CDR1 is MDHEN and CDR2 is SYDVKM. This CDR3 is 14 amino acids long. Written as DNA, the CDR3 is TGTGCCAGCAGTATCACAGTGCCAAACTATGGCTACACCTTC. It translates to CASSITVPNYGYTF.

V and J are TRBV5-4 and TRBJ1-4; 7 bases are shared with TRBD1. Germline-derived CDR1 and CDR2 are SGHNT and YYREEE (reference sequence). The V and J ends lost 9 bases and 4 bases, in that order; junction bases with no gene match: 6. The CDR3 extends over 13 amino acids. CDR3 sequence (DNA): TGTGCCATCTCAGGGGGAGTTAATGAAAAACTGTTTTTT. Amino acid sequence: CAISGGVNEKLFF.

The J gene is TRBJ2-7, the V gene TRBV10-3, with TRBD1 matching 9 bases. The J segment lost 6 bases and the V segment lost 2 bases, leaving 11 bases of the junction unmatched. This CDR3 comprises 16 residues. Germline CDR1 and CDR2: ENHRY and SYGVKD. Here the CDR3 reads CAISETPGQGTGEQYF. The CDR3 DNA reads TGTGCCATCAGTGAGACTCCGGGACAGGGAACCGGCGAGCAGTACTTC.

This chain connects TRBV27 to TRBJ1-1; 7 bases line up with TRBD1. The germline V gene has CDR1 MNHEY and CDR2 SMNVEV (reference sequence). V shed 2 bases, J shed 0 bases, and the junction held 12 bases outside the gene matches. This CDR3 region has 18 residues. As DNA, the CDR3 is TGTGCCAGCAGTTTACTCCCCGGGACAGCCTTTATGAACACTGAAGCTTTCTTT. The encoded protein is CASSLLPGTAFMNTEAFF.

This chain joins TRBV4-3 and TRBJ1-1, with 7 bases lining up with TRBD1. V lost 4 bases, J lost 1 base, and 6 bases stayed unmatched. CDR1 is LGHNA, CDR2 YSLEER, per germline. The CDR3 length is 15 residues. CDR3 in amino acids: CASSPQGFGNTEAFF. The CDR3 nucleotides read TGCGCCAGCAGCCCACAGGGGTTCGGGAACACTGAAGCTTTCTTT.

The chain couples TRBV28 to TRBJ2-7, with TRBD2 identical over 9 bases. Germline CDR1 MDHEN, CDR2 SYDVKM. This CDR3 is built from 13 residues. V gave up 7 bases and J gave up 6 bases; unmatched junction bases: 7. This chain's CDR3 is CASISGRMREQYF. For the CDR3, the DNA is TGTGCCAGCATAAGCGGGAGGATGCGCGAGCAGTACTTC.

The chain combines TRBV6-5 with TRBJ2-5, with D possibly being TRBD2 (6 bases). CDR1 is MNHEY and CDR2 is SVGAGI in the germline V gene. V was shortened by 7 bases and J by 4 bases, with 19 bases between the two germline ends. This CDR3 spans 15 amino acids. The CDR3 DNA follows: TGTGCCAGCAACGCGGGGCCTAGTACCCGAGAGACCCAGTACTTC. It translates to CASNAGPSTRETQYF.

The chain couples TRBV4-3 to TRBJ2-1; D is unresolved. Germline V gene lookup returns CDR1 LGHNA and CDR2 YSLEER. The CDR3 extends over 15 amino acids. Trimming removed 0 bases at V and 3 bases at J, with 9 bases between. The CDR3 DNA reads as TGCGCCAGCAGCCAAGATGAAACAGACTACAATGAGCAGTTCTTC. Translated: CASSQDETDYNEQFF.

This CDR3 is CASSPSIYRGSEQYF. In DNA form, the CDR3 reads TGTGCCAGCAGCCCCAGCATTTACAGGGGAAGCGAGCAGTACTTC. The rearrangement links TRBV6-5 to TRBJ2-7; 7 bases align to TRBD1. V trimming: 6 bases; J trimming: 6 bases; junction bases outside the gene matches: 14. The germline CDR1 and CDR2 sequences are MNHEY and SVGAGI. CDR3 length: 15 amino acids.

V is TRBV30 and J is TRBJ2-3; possible D gene TRBD1, 6 bases. Per germline, CDR1 GTSNPN and CDR2 SVGIG (reference sequence). CDR3 length: 15 residues. Trimming pared 2 bases from V and 5 bases from J, leaving 17 bases between. The CDR3 region is CAWSIGSGGLDTQYF. CDR3 DNA sequence: TGTGCCTGGAGTATTGGTTCTGGGGGCCTAGATACGCAGTATTTT.

The rearrangement joins TRBV7-3 to TRBJ1-1; D possibly corresponds to TRBD1 (5 bases). CDR3 length: 15 amino acids. Trimming took 4 bases from V and 3 from J, leaving 15 bases between them. Germline V gene lookup returns CDR1 SGHTA and CDR2 FQGTGA. CDR3: CASSSQAGGDTEAFF. The CDR3 nucleotides are TGTGCCAGCAGCTCGCAGGCTGGGGGGGACACTGAAGCTTTCTTT.

The chain uses TRBV6-6 and TRBJ2-7; the match to TRBD1 covers 9 bases. Trimming removed 6 bases from V and 7 bases from J; junction bases left unmatched: 13. The CDR3 is 15 amino acids. CDR1 MNHNY and CDR2 SVGAGI come from the germline V gene (reference sequence). CDR3 coding DNA: TGTGCCAGCAGGGCGACGACAGGGGGGATCGATGAGCAGTACTTC. Amino acids: CASRATTGGIDEQYF.

The CDR3 DNA follows: TGTGCCAGCAGTTACTCCCCTGTGGAAAAACTGTTTTTT. Encoded protein: CASSYSPVEKLFF. The chain employs TRBV6-5 and TRBJ1-4; D remains ambiguous. V lost 0 bases and J lost 8, with 7 bases in between. CDR1 and CDR2 (germline): MNHEY, SVGAGI. The CDR3 loop spans 13 amino acids.